These 4 T cell receptor beta chains came from one sample sequenced in a study of early T cells in non-severe SARS-CoV-2 infection. TCRdb re-analysed the 5' RACE reads in MiXCR, keeping a single row per CDR3 protein. The sample contains about 83,000 distinct CDR3 sequences, about 10% of which appear only once. Sample: whole blood, taken at baseline. The receptors were gathered from an adult who was a healthcare worker with PCR-confirmed SARS-CoV-2 infection or an uninfected control (not recorded which).

The V call is TRBV6-6, the J call TRBJ2-5, with D uncertain. This CDR3 is built from 16 residues. In germline, CDR1 is MNHNY, CDR2 SVGAGI (reference sequence). Trimming removed 3 bases at V and 0 bases at J, with 14 bases between. The CDR3 region has the DNA TGTGCCAGCAGTTATTCGATGTGGAGAGACCAAGAGACCCAGTACTTC. This translates into CASSYSMWRDQETQYF.

This sequence joins TRBV7-2 and TRBJ2-1; 7 nucleotides match TRBD1. J was trimmed by 6 bases and V by 2 bases; bases with no gene match: 13. The CDR3 is 17 amino acids. Germline V lookup: CDR1 SGHTA, CDR2 FQGNSA. CDR3 residues: CASSLTIRGRFPNEQFF. In DNA, the CDR3 is TGTGCCAGCAGCTTAACGATTAGGGGGCGCTTCCCCAATGAGCAGTTCTTC.

This clonotype has more than one count but fewer than ten. This chain joins TRBV7-8 and TRBJ2-1; 7 bases fit TRBD2. CDR3 length equals 14 residues. V was pared by 5 bases and J by 7 bases, with 8 bases of the junction left unmatched. The germline CDR1 and CDR2 sequences are SGHVS and FQNEAQ. CDR3 in DNA: TGTGCCAGCAGCCTTATTGGGACTATGAATGAGCAGTTCTTC. Amino acid sequence: CASSLIGTMNEQFF.

The sample holds many counts of this clonotype. The rearrangement uses TRBV28 and TRBJ2-6, with D tentatively TRBD2 (5 bases). This CDR3 is built from 15 residues. V gave up 10 bases and J gave up 0 bases, with 13 bases separating them. Germline V gene lookup returns CDR1 MDHEN and CDR2 SYDVKM. The CDR3 region has the DNA TGTGCCACAGGACGGGATCTCTCTGGGGCCAACGTCCTGACTTTC. It encodes CATGRDLSGANVLTF.